The 6 T cell receptor beta chains below all came from one sample that was sequenced in a study of blood T cells in healthy people across ages. Together with a sample-barcoded 5' primer, a J-beta primer mix was included in a second PCR lasting roughly 6 to 12 cycles. TCRdb re-called the 5' RACE reads with MiXCR, one entry per CDR3 protein. Among around 1.5 million distinct CDR3 sequences listed, approximately 59% were seen once. Sequenced sample: blood. All receptors come from a man aged 18 to 29 in good health.

This chain uses TRBV20-1 with TRBJ2-5; D call uncertain. V shed 2 bases and J shed 9 bases, with 13 bases lying between them. CDR3 size: 12 residues. From germline, CDR1 is DFQATT and CDR2 SNEGSKA (reference sequence). In DNA form, the CDR3 reads TGCAGTGCTAGAATGGCCGTTGGGGCCCAGTACTTC. The encoded protein is CSARMAVGAQYF.

This chain joins TRBV7-2 and TRBJ1-4; weak D call: TRBD1 (5 bases). V dropped 1 base and J dropped 10 bases, with 13 bases sitting between them. Germline CDR1 is SGHTA and CDR2 is FQGNSA. CDR3 length: 14 amino acids. CDR3: CASSLVQLGGKLFF. The CDR3 DNA is TGTGCCAGCAGCTTAGTACAGTTGGGGGGAAAACTGTTTTTT.

There are a few counts of this clonotype. This chain links TRBV10-3 with TRBJ1-1, with no clear D. CDR3 length equals 15 residues. CDR1 and CDR2 from the germline V gene are ENHRY and SYGVKD. Between the trimmed V and J ends, which lost 5 bases and 1 base, there was a span of 14 bases. CDR3 bases: TGTGCCATCAGTTCCCAACTTACAAGGAACACTGAAGCTTTCTTT. This sequence encodes CAISSQLTRNTEAFF.

This chain connects TRBV28 to TRBJ2-1, with 11 bases that match TRBD1. CDR3 length: 12 amino acids. CDR1 and CDR2 from the germline V gene are MDHEN and SYDVKM. J was trimmed by 6 bases and V by 10 bases; bases with no gene match: 2. The CDR3 coding sequence is TGTGCCACCGGGACAGGGGGCAATGAGCAGTTCTTC. Protein sequence: CATGTGGNEQFF. The whole variable domain, filled in from reference TRBV28 and TRBJ2-1, reads DVKVTQSSRYLVKRTGEKVFLECVQDMDHENMFWYRQDPGLGLRLIYFSYDVKMKEKGDIPEGYSVSREKKERFSLILESASTNQTSMYLCATGTGGNEQFFGPGTRLTVL.

This clonotype was recorded a few times. This chain joins TRBV6-5 and TRBJ1-2, with 10 bases lining up with TRBD1. CDR3 length: 15 amino acids. Germline V gene sequence: CDR1 MNHEY, CDR2 SVGAGI. The V segment lost 5 bases and the J segment 4 bases; nucleotides outside the gene matches: 7. The CDR3 bases are TGTGCCAGCAGTAACCTTAGGACAGGGGGCTATGGCTACACCTTC. This encodes CASSNLRTGGYGYTF.

The chain couples TRBV9 to TRBJ2-2; 7 nucleotides align to TRBD1. Looked up from germline, CDR1 is SGDLS and CDR2 is YYNGEE. The CDR3 is 15 amino acids. With 4 bases clipped from V and 3 bases from J, the junction kept 6 bases outside the gene matches. The CDR3 here is CASSKDRIYTGELFF. The DNA of the CDR3 is TGTGCCAGCAGCAAGGACAGGATCTACACCGGGGAGCTGTTTTTT.